Listed here is a single T cell receptor beta chain. This record belongs to a study of shared clonotypes between healthy human individuals. Genomic DNA of every subset was divided equally among multiple immunoSEQ plates. TCRdb's copy holds only in-frame clones and misses some; the assay was immunoSEQ multiplex PCR. This sample has about 2.5 million clones, with about nine tenths found just once. Germline CDR1 reads SGHVS; CDR2 reads FQNEAQ. Between the trimmed V and J ends, which lost 5 bases and 0 bases, there was a span of 23 bases. CDR3 length equals 19 residues. The chain has TRBV7-8 and TRBJ2-4; maybe TRBD2 (6 bases). The sequence was collected from a man aged 18 to 30 in good health. Some clones in this sample may be carry-over from other donors' samples. Sample: naive CD4+ T cells from PBMCs. Subset here: CD45RA+ positively selected. The CDR3 reads CASSLPTRAAGLAKNIQYF. CDR3 nucleotide sequence: TGTGCCAGCAGCCTACCGACGAGAGCAGCGGGTCTAGCCAAAAACATTCAGTACTTC. Using reference TRBV7-8 and TRBJ2-4 for the parts outside the CDR3, the full variable domain is GAGVSQSPRYKVAKRGQDVALRCDPISGHVSLFWYQQALGQGPEFLTYFQNEAQLDKSGLPSDRFFAERPEGSVSTLKIQRTQQEDSAVYLCASSLPTRAAGLAKNIQYFGAGTRLSVL.